This paragraph covers one T cell receptor beta chain sequence. Its antigen is unidentified. The data were taken from a study of blood T cells in healthy people across ages. Study outcomes and limitations: A roughly linear age-dependent decrease characterized TCR beta diversity per million T cells.

The second PCR ran roughly 6 to 12 cycles with a sample-barcoded 5' primer and J-beta primers. A tag from a template-switch adaptor with 12 random nucleotides marked each cDNA molecule. Using its own MiXCR run on the 5' RACE reads, TCRdb lists one record per CDR3 protein. This repertoire shows hundreds of thousands of distinct CDR3 sequences, about 30% found once; its top ten account for around 15%. The CDR3 length is 16 residues. V shed 6 bases, J shed 4 bases, and the junction held 6 bases outside the gene matches. Germline CDR1 is DFQATT and CDR2 is SNEGSKA (reference sequence). Each individual donor underwent a draw of about 9.1 milliliters of peripheral blood.

Specimen: blood. The J gene is TRBJ2-1, the V gene TRBV20-1; 16 bases are shared with TRBD2. This clonotype was sampled from a woman older than 75 in good health. The CDR3 DNA follows: TGCAGTGCCTCCGGGACTAGCGGGAGGGCATACAATGAGCAGTTCTTC. Amino acid sequence: CSASGTSGRAYNEQFF.